Presented here are 11 T cell receptor beta chains from one specimen sequenced in a study of blood T cell repertoires in COVID-19. The method was immunoSEQ multiplex PCR; TCRdb's version includes in-frame clones alone and lacks a portion of them. Of over 200,000 clones listed, around 84% are singletons. The sample taken for sequencing was PBMCs or T cells enriched from blood (not recorded which). The receptors were gathered from a man younger than 35 who had recovered from COVID-19.

This clone was observed a single time. The rearrangement links TRBV13 to TRBJ2-1, with 9 bases matching TRBD1. The CDR3 covers 15 residues. Unmatched junction bases numbered 9, after V lost 4 bases and J lost 8 bases. In germline, CDR1 is PRHDT, CDR2 FYEKMQ (reference sequence). CDR3 amino acids: CASSSLQGARYEQFF. For the CDR3, the DNA is TGTGCCAGCAGCTCCTTACAGGGGGCGCGTTATGAGCAGTTCTTC. Drawing the rest from reference TRBV13 and TRBJ2-1, the complete variable domain is AAGVIQSPRHLIKEKRETATLKCYPIPRHDTVYWYQQGPGQDPQFLISFYEKMQSDKGSIPDRFSAQQFSDYHSELNMSSLELGDSALYFCASSSLQGARYEQFFGPGTRLTVL.

Here the CDR3 reads CASSQEEQRETLNEQFF. The CDR3 nucleotides read TGTGCCAGCAGCCAAGAAGAGCAGCGGGAGACTCTTAATGAGCAGTTCTTC. The chain is built from TRBV3-1 (or the pseudogene TRBV3-2) and TRBJ2-1, with 8 positions matching TRBD2. This CDR3 contains 17 residues. V shed 0 bases and J 7 bases; nucleotides not matched to a gene: 11. Per the germline V gene, CDR1 is LGHDT and CDR2 is YNNKEL (reference sequence).

This rearrangement joins TRBV4-1 to TRBJ1-3; D is unclear. This CDR3 has 16 amino acids. Germline V lookup: CDR1 MGHRA, CDR2 YSYEKL. Deletions cut 4 bases from V and 2 bases from J, with 15 bases between. CDR3 sequence (DNA): TGCGCCAGCAGCCTCGGGGTCCTGGGCACTGGAAACACCATATATTTT. Amino acids: CASSLGVLGTGNTIYF.

The genes are TRBV3-1 (or the pseudogene TRBV3-2) and TRBJ2-7, with D uncertain. V was cut by 2 bases and J by 3 bases, with 11 bases left in between. This CDR3 has 14 residues. Germline V gene lookup returns CDR1 LGHDT and CDR2 YNNKEL (reference sequence). The DNA of the CDR3 is TGTGCCAGCAGCCAACGCGCGATCTTCTACGAGCAGTACTTC. This encodes CASSQRAIFYEQYF.

This chain uses TRBV7-2 with TRBJ2-3; 8 bases align to TRBD2. Germline assignment: CDR1 SGHTA and CDR2 FQGNSA. This CDR3 has 17 amino acids. After removal of 1 base from V and 2 bases from J, the junction contained 8 bases not matched to a gene. CDR3 coding DNA: TGTGCCAGCAGCTTAGTAGGGCTAGCGGGTGTCACAGATACGCAGTATTTT. Translation: CASSLVGLAGVTDTQYF. Based on the CDR3 plus reference TRBV7-2 and TRBJ2-3, the full variable domain is GAGVSQSPSNKVTEKGKDVELRCDPISGHTALYWYRQSLGQGLEFLIYFQGNSAPDKSGLPSDRFSAERTGGSVSTLTIQRTQQEDSAVYLCASSLVGLAGVTDTQYFGPGTRLTVL.

The rearrangement links TRBV19 to TRBJ2-1; D is possibly TRBD2 (6 bases). Looked up from germline, CDR1 is LNHDA and CDR2 is SQIVND (reference sequence). The V and J ends lost 10 bases and 0 bases respectively, with 16 bases between them. The CDR3 extends over 15 amino acids. CDR3 residues: CATLPAGSSYNEQFF. The CDR3 region has the DNA TGTGCCACCCTACCGGCGGGAAGCTCCTACAATGAGCAGTTCTTC.

The rearrangement joins TRBV5-1 to TRBJ2-3, with TRBD1 matching over 8 bases. The length of the CDR3 is 15 residues. Unmatched junction bases numbered 7, after V lost 4 bases and J lost 3 bases. Germline V gene data show CDR1 as SGHRS and CDR2 as YFSETQ. Here the CDR3 DNA reads TGCGCCAGCAGCCAGACAGGGGATCGGACAGATACGCAGTATTTT. The encoded protein is CASSQTGDRTDTQYF.

This chain uses TRBV28 with TRBJ1-2, with 7 bases matching TRBD1. J was trimmed by 4 bases and V by 3 bases; bases with no gene match: 23. Per the germline V gene, CDR1 is MDHEN and CDR2 is SYDVKM. The CDR3 contains 20 residues. In nucleotides, the CDR3 is TGTGCCAGCAGTTTCTCTATTGGGGGCGCAGGGGGAGTTGGAAGCTATGGCTACACCTTC. It codes for CASSFSIGGAGGVGSYGYTF.

In this sample, this clone turned up a few times. The V call is TRBV6-4, the J call TRBJ2-5; 10 bases fit TRBD2. The V and J ends lost 6 bases and 3 bases, in that order; junction bases with no gene match: 7. Germline CDR1 reads MRHNA; CDR2 reads SNTAGT. The length of the CDR3 is 15 residues. The CDR3 loop is CASRTRLAGEETQYF. CDR3 sequence (DNA): TGTGCCAGCAGGACAAGACTAGCGGGCGAAGAGACCCAGTACTTC.

The chain employs TRBV3-1 (or the pseudogene TRBV3-2) and TRBJ2-2, with a possible D match to TRBD1 (6 bases). There are 16 residues in the CDR3. The germline V and J ends were trimmed by 0 bases and 6 bases, with 14 bases remaining between them. CDR1 and CDR2 from the germline V gene are LGHDT and YNNKEL (reference sequence). This CDR3 reads CASSQDRIRGAGELFF. The CDR3, as DNA: TGTGCCAGCAGCCAAGATCGAATCAGGGGAGCCGGGGAGCTGTTTTTT.

The chain is built from TRBV10-3 and TRBJ2-7; TRBD1 matches at 9 bases. The CDR3 contains 16 residues. Germline V gives CDR1 ENHRY, CDR2 SYGVKD. V lost 2 bases, J lost 2 bases, and 7 bases stayed unmatched. CDR3 bases: TGTGCCATCAGTGAGAGGGGGGACAGGGCGACCTACGAGCAGTACTTC. Translation gives CAISERGDRATYEQYF.